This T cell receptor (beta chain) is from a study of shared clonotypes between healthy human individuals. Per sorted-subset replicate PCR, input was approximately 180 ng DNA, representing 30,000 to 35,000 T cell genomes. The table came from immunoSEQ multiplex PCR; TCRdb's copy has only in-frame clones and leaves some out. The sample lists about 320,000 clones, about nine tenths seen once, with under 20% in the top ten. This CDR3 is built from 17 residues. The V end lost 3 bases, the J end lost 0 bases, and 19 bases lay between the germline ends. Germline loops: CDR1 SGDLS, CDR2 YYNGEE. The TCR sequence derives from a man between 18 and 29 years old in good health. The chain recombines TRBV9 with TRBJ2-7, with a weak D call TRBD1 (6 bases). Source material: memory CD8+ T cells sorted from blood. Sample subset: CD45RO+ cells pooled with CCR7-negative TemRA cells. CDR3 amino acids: CASSDSPGHDLSYEQYF. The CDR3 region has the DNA TGTGCCAGCAGCGACTCCCCGGGACATGACCTCTCCTACGAGCAGTACTTC.